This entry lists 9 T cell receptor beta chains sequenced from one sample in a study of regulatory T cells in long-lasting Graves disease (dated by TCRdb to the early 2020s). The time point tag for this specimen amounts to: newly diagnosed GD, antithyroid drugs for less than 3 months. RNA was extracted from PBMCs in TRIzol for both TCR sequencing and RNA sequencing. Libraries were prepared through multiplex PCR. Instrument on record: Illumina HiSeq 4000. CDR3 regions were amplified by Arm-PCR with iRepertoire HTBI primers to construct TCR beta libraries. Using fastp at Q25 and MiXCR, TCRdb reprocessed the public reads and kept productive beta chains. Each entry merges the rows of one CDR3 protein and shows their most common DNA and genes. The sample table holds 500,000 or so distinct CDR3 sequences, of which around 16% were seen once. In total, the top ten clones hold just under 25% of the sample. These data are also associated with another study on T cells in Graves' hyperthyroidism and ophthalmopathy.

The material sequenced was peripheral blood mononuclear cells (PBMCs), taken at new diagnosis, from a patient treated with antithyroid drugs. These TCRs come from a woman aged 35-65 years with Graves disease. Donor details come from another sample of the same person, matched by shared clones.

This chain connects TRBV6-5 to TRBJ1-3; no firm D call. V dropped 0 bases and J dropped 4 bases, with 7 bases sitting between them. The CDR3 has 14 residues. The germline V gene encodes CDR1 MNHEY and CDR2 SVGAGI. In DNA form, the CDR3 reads TGTGCCAGCAGTTACTCGTCGGGGGGAAACACCATATATTTT. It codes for CASSYSSGGNTIYF.

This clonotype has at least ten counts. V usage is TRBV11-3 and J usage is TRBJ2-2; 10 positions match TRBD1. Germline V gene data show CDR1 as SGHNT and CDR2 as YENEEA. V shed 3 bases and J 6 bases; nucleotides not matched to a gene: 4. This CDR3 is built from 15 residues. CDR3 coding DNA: TGTGCCAGCAGCTTGGGACAGGGGACCGCCGGGGAGCTGTTTTTT. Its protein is CASSLGQGTAGELFF.

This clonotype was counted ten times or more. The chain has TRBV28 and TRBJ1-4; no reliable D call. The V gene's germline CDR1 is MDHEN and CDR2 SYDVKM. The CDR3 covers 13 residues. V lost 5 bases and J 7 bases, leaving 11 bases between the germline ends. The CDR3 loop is CASSSGGGEKLFF. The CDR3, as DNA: TGTGCCAGCAGTAGTGGTGGAGGTGAAAAACTGTTTTTT. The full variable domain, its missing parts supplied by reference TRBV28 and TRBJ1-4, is DVKVTQSSRYLVKRTGEKVFLECVQDMDHENMFWYRQDPGLGLRLIYFSYDVKMKEKGDIPEGYSVSREKKERFSLILESASTNQTSMYLCASSSGGGEKLFFGSGTQLSVL.

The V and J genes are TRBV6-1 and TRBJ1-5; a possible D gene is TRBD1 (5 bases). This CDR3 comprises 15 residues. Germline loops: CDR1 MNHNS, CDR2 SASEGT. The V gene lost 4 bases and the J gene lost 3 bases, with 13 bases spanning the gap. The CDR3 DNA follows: TGTGCCAGCAGTGCAAGCAGGGCCTTCAATCAGCCCCAGCATTTT. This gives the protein CASSASRAFNQPQHF.

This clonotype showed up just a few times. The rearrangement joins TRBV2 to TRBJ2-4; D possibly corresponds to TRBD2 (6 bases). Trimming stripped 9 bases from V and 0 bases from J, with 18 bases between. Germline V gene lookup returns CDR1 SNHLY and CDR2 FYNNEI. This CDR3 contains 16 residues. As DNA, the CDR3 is TGTGCCAGTGGAGACCGGGGGAACTTAGCCAAAAACATTCAGTACTTC. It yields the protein CASGDRGNLAKNIQYF. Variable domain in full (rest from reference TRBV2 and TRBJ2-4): EPEVTQTPSHQVTQMGQEVILRCVPISNHLYFYWYRQILGQKVEFLVSFYNNEISEKSEIFDDQFSVERPDGSNFTLKIRSTKLEDSAMYFCASGDRGNLAKNIQYFGAGTRLSVL.

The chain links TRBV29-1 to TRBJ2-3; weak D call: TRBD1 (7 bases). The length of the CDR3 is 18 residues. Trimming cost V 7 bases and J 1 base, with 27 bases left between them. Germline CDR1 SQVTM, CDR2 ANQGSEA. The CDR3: CSAEGTSRTGGGTDTQYF. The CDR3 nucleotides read TGCAGCGCCGAAGGGACTTCACGGACAGGCGGGGGCACAGATACGCAGTATTTT.

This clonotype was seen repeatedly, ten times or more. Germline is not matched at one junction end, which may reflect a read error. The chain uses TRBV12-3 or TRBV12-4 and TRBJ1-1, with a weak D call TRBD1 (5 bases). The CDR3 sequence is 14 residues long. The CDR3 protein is CASSLGAGRAEAFF. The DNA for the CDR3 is TGTGCCAGCAGCTTAGGGGCGGGGAGAGCTGAAGCTTTCTTT.

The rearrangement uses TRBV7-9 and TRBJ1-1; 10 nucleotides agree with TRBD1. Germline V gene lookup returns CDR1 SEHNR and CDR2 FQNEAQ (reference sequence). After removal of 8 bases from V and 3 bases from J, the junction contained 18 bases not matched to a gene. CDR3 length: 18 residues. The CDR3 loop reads CASRRTGTGDVKDTEAFF. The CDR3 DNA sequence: TGTGCCAGCCGTAGAACCGGGACAGGGGACGTTAAGGACACTGAAGCTTTCTTT. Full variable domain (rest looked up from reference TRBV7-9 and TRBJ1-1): DTGVSQNPRHKITKRGQNVTFRCDPISEHNRLYWYRQTLGQGPEFLTYFQNEAQLEKSRLLSDRFSAERPKGSFSTLEIQRTEQGDSAMYLCASRRTGTGDVKDTEAFFGQGTRLTVV.

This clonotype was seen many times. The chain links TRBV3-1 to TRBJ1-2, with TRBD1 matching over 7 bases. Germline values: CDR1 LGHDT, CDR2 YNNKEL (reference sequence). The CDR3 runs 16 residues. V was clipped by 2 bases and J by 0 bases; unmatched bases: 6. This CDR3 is CASSQTGTAANYGYTF. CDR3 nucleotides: TGTGCCAGCAGCCAAACCGGGACAGCAGCTAACTATGGCTACACCTTC.